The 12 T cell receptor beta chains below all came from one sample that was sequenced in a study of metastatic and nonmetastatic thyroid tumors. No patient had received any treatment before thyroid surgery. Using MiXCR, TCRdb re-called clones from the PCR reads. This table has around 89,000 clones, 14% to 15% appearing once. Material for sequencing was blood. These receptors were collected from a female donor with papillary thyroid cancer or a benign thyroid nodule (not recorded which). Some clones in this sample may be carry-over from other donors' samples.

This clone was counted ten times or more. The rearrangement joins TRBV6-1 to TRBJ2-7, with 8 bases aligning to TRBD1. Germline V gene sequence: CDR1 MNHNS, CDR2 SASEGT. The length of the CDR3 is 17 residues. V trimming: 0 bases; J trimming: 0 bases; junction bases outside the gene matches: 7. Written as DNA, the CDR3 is TGTGCCAGCAGTGAAGCGCTTCCGGGACAGGTCTCCTACGAGCAGTACTTC. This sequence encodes CASSEALPGQVSYEQYF.

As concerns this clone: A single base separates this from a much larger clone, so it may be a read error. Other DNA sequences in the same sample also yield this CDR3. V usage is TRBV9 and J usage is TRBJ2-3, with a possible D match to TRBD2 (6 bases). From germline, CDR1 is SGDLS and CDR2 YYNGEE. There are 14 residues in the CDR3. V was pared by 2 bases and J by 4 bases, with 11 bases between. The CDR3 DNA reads TGTGCCAGCAGCGTGGAGGGATTGGCAGATACGCAGTATTTT. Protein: CASSVEGLADTQYF.

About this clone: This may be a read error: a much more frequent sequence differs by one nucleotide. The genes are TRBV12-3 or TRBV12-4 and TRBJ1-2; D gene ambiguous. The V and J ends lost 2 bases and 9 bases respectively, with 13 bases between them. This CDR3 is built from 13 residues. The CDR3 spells CASSLLGGGCYTF. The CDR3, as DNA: TGTGCCAGCAGTTTATTAGGAGGCGGGTGCTACACCTTC.

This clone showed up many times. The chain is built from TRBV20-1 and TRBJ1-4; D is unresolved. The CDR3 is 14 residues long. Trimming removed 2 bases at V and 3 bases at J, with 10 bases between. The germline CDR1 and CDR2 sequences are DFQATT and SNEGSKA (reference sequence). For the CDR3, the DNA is TGCAGTGCTAGAATCCCTGGGGCTAATGAAAAACTGTTTTTT. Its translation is CSARIPGANEKLFF.

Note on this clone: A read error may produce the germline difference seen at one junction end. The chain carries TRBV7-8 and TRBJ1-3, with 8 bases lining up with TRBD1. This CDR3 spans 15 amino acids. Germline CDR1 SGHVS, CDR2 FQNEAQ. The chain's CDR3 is CASSPSGQGLDTIYF. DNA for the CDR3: TGTGCCAGCAGCCCCAGCGGACAGGGTTTAGACACAATATATTTT.

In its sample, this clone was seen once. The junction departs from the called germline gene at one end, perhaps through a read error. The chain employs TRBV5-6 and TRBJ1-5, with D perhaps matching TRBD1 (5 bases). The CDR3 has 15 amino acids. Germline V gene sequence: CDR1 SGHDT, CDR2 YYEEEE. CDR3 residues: CASSRWDGINQPRHF. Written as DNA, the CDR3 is TGTGCCAGCAGCCGCTGGGACGGAATAAATCAGCCCCGGCATTTT.

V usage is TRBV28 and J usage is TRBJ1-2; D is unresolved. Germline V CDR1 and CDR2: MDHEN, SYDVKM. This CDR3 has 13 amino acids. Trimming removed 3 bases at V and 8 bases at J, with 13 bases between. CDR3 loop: CASSLVASRGYTF. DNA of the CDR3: TGTGCCAGCAGTTTGGTAGCTTCGAGGGGCTACACCTTC.

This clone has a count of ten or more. The CDR3 coding sequence is TGCAGTGCCCAAGACCCTAGACCCAATGAAAAACTGTTTTTT. This gives the protein CSAQDPRPNEKLFF. The rearrangement links TRBV20-1 to TRBJ1-4; D is uncertain. This CDR3 spans 14 amino acids. Trimming stripped 6 bases from V and 5 bases from J, with 16 bases between. The germline gives CDR1 DFQATT, CDR2 SNEGSKA (reference sequence).

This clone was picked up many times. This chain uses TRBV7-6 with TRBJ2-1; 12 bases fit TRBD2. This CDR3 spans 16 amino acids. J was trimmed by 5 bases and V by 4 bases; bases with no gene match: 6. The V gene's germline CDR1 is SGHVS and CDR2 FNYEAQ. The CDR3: CASSSPTSGGHNEQFF. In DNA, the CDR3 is TGTGCCAGCAGCTCCCCGACTAGCGGGGGACACAATGAGCAGTTCTTC.

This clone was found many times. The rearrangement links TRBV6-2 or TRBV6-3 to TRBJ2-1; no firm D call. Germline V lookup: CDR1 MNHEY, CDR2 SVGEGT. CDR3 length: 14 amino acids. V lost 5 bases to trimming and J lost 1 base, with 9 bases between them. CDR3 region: CASSERMSYNEQFF. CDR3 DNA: TGTGCCAGCAGTGAAAGGATGTCCTACAATGAGCAGTTCTTC.

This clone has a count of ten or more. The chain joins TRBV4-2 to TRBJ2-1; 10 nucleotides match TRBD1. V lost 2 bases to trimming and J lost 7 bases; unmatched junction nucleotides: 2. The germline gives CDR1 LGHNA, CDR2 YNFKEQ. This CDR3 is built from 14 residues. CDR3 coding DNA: TGTGCCAGCAGCCAATGGGGACAGGGGAATGAGCAGTTCTTC. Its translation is CASSQWGQGNEQFF.

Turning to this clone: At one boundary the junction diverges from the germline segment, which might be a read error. The CDR3 DNA sequence: TGTGCCAGCAGCTTATACGAGTGGGTGTCCTACAATGAGCAGTTCTTC. This codes for CASSLYEWVSYNEQFF. The V call is TRBV28, the J call TRBJ2-1; D is uncertain. Germline lookup yields CDR1 MDHEN and CDR2 SYDVKM. This CDR3 region has 16 residues.